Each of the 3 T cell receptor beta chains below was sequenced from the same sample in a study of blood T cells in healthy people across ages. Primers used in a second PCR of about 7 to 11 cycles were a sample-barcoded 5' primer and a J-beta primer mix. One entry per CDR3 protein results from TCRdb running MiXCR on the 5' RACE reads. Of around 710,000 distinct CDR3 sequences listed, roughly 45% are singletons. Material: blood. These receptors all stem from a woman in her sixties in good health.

For the CDR3, the DNA is TGTGCCAGCAGTTGGGGGGGACGTTACCAAAACGAGCAGTACTTC. Translation: CASSWGGRYQNEQYF. This chain uses TRBV27 with TRBJ2-7, with TRBD2 identical over 7 bases. The germline V gene encodes CDR1 MNHEY and CDR2 SMNVEV (reference sequence). Trimming removed 4 bases from V and 5 bases from J; junction bases left unmatched: 11. The CDR3 consists of 15 residues.

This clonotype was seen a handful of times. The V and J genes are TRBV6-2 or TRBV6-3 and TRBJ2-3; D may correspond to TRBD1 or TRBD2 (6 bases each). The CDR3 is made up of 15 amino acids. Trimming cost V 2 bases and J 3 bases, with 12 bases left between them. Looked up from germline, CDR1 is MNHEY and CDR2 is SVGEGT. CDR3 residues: CASSYGRQGTDTQYF. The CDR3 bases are TGTGCCAGCAGTTACGGGAGGCAGGGGACAGATACGCAGTATTTT.

The CDR3 sequence: CASSQDGTGTSGANVLTF. The CDR3 DNA is TGCGCCAGCAGCCAAGATGGGACAGGGACCTCTGGGGCCAACGTCCTGACTTTC. This chain links TRBV4-3 with TRBJ2-6, with 9 nucleotides matching TRBD1. The CDR3 sequence is 18 residues long. The germline V gene encodes CDR1 LGHNA and CDR2 YSLEER. V shed 0 bases and J 0 bases; nucleotides not matched to a gene: 3.